The 5 T cell receptor beta chains given below trace back to one sample, sequenced in a study of low-dose radiotherapy and immunotherapy resistance in tumors. TRAV and TRBV primers primed cDNA for both TCRalpha and TCRbeta. TCR amplification used around 20 PCR cycles, a constant-region primer and a V-primer adapter. TCRdb recomputed calls from the reads with MiXCR, one row per CDR3 protein. The data contain tens of thousands of distinct CDR3 sequences, around a sixth of them singletons. Specified time point: after trial treatment. Treatment specified: LDRT plus nivolumab, ipilimumab, low-dose cyclophosphamide and aspirin (RACIN trial). The sample was PBMCs, taken after low-dose radiotherapy plus immunotherapy. Receptors were obtained from a male donor with prostate cancer.

This clonotype was counted many times. This chain joins TRBV7-9 and TRBJ2-1; no clear D. V lost 1 base to trimming and J lost 5 bases, with 9 bases between them. Germline V CDR1 and CDR2: SEHNR, FQNEAQ (reference sequence). The CDR3 sequence is 14 residues long. The CDR3 sequence is CASSLVGQNNEQFF. The CDR3 nucleotides read TGTGCCAGCAGCTTAGTAGGGCAGAACAATGAGCAGTTCTTC.

Concerning this clonotype: Given a far larger clone just one base away, this is likely a sequencing read error. The chain uses TRBV18 and TRBJ2-1; D is unclear. CDR1 is KGHSH and CDR2 is LQKENI in the germline V gene. Trimming removed 8 bases at V and 10 bases at J, with 18 bases between. The CDR3 consists of 13 residues. The CDR3 is CASTENPRYEQFF. Written as DNA, the CDR3 is TGTGCCAGCACTGAGAACCCTCGATACGAGCAGTTCTTC.

This clonotype occurred a few times. As DNA, the CDR3 is TGCAGCGTTGAGAACAGTTACTATGGCTACACCTTC. Protein product: CSVENSYYGYTF. The chain is built from TRBV29-1 and TRBJ1-2; D ambiguous. From germline, CDR1 is SQVTM and CDR2 ANQGSEA. Trimming took off 3 bases at V and 3 bases at J, with 8 bases between the two ends. CDR3 size: 12 residues.

V and J are TRBV7-9 and TRBJ1-1; D is possibly TRBD1 (6 bases). Germline CDR1 is SEHNR and CDR2 is FQNEAQ (reference sequence). This CDR3 is built from 11 residues. Trimming took 6 bases from V and 7 from J, leaving 9 bases between them. DNA for the CDR3: TGTGCCAGCAGTCCGGACAGTGAAGCTTTCTTT. Translating it yields CASSPDSEAFF.

This clonotype was seen many times. The chain uses TRBV7-8 and TRBJ2-1, with TRBD2 matching over 8 bases. Per the germline V gene, CDR1 is SGHVS and CDR2 is FQNEAQ. This CDR3 contains 19 residues. Trimming at V came to 5 bases and at J to 3 bases, leaving 18 bases not matched to a gene. In DNA, the CDR3 is TGTGCCAGCAGCCTTTATAGGGGAGCGGGGGAATTTATCTACAATGAGCAGTTCTTC. Amino acids: CASSLYRGAGEFIYNEQFF.